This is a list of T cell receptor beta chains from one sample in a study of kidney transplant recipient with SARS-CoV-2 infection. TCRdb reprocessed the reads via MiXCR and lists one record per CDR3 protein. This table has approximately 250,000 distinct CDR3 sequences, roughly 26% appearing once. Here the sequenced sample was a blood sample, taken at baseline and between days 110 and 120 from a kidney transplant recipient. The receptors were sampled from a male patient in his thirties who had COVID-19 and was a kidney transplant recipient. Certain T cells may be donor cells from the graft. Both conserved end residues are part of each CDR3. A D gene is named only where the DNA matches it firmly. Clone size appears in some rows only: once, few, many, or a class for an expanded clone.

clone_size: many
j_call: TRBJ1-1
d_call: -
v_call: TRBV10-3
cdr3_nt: TGTGCCATCAGTGAGTGGCAAGGGAACACTGAAGCTTTCTTT
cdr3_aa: CAISEWQGNTEAFF

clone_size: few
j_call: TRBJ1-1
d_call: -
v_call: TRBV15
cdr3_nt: TGTGCCACCAGCAGAGATTTCACAGGGATCGCTGAAGCTTTCTTT
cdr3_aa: CATSRDFTGIAEAFF

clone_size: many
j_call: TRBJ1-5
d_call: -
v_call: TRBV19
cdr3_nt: TGTGCCAGTAGTATATGGTTCGAGGGCAATCAGCCCCAGCATTTT
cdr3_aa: CASSIWFEGNQPQHF

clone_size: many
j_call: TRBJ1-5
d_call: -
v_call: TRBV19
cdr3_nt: TGTGCCAGTAGTACCCTAGACAGTTATCAGCCCCAGCATTTT
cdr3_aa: CASSTLDSYQPQHF

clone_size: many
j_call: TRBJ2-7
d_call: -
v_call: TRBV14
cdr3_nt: TGTGCCAGCAGCCAAGCACCCAGGAAGCAGTACTTC
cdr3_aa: CASSQAPRKQYF

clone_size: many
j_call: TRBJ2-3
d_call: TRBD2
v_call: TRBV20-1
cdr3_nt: TGCAGTGCCCCTCCGGGACTAGCGGGAGGTGGCGTGTCGAGAGATACGCAGTATTTT
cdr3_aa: CSAPPGLAGGGVSRDTQYF

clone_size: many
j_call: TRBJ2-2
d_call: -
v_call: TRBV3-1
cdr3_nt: TGTGCCAGCAGCCAAGACGAGGACGTCTTAGGGGAGCTGTTTTTT
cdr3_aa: CASSQDEDVLGELFF

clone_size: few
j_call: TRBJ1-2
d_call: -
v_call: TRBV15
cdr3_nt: TGTGCCACCAGCCAGGCCGCAAGGTGTGGAAAGACCTATGGCTACACCTTC
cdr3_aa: CATSQAARCGKTYGYTF

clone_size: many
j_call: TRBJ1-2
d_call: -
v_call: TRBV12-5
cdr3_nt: TGTGCTAGTGGTGGAGAATCTTTGCAGGGAAAGACCTATGGCTACACCTTC
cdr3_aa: CASGGESLQGKTYGYTF

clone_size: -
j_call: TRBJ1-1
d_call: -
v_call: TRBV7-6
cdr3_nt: TGTGCCAGCAGCCCGAGACAGCTGAACACTGAAGCTTTCTTT
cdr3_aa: CASSPRQLNTEAFF

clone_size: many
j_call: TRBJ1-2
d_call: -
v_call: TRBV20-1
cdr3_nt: TGCAGTGCCACACAGGGACCCTCTAACTATGGCTACACCTTC
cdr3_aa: CSATQGPSNYGYTF

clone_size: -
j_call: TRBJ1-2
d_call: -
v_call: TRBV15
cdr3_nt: TGTGCCACCAGCAACGATGAAAGGTGTGGAAAGACCTATGGCTACACCTTC
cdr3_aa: CATSNDERCGKTYGYTF

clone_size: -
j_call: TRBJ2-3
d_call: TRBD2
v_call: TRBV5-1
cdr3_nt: TGCGCCAGCAGCTTCGTTACGGGGGGGCAGTATTTT
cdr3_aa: CASSFVTGGQYF

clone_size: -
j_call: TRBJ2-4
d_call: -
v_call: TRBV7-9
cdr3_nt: TGTGCCAGCAGCTTAAGCCCCATACAGGCGATTCAGTACTTC
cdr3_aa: CASSLSPIQAIQYF

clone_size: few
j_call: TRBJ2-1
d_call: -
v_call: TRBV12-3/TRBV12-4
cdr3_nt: TGTGCCAGCACCGATTGGGGGGAGTTAGGGAATAGGAGCTCCTACAATGAGCAGTTCTTC
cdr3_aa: CASTDWGELGNRSSYNEQFF

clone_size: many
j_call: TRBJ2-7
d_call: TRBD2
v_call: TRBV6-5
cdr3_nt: TGTGCCAGCAGGCCTCTAGCGGAAAGCTCCTACGAGCAGTACTTC
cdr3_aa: CASRPLAESSYEQYF

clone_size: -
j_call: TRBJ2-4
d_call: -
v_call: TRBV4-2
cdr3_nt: TGTGCCAGCAGCCAAGATAGGCAAAACAAAAACATTCAGTACTTC
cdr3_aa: CASSQDRQNKNIQYF

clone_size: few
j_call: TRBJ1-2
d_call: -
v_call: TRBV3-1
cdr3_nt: TGTGCCAGCAGCCTCTACTTCACCCTTCGAAAGACCTATGGCTACACCTTC
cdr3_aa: CASSLYFTLRKTYGYTF

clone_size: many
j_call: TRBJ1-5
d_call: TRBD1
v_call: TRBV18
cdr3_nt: TGTGCCAGCTCAGGACAGGGGGCGAGCAATCAGCCCCAGCATTTT
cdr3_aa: CASSGQGASNQPQHF

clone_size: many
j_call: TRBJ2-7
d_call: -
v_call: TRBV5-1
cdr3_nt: TGTGCCAGCAGTGACTCTTCCTACGAGCAGTACTTC
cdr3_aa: CASSDSSYEQYF

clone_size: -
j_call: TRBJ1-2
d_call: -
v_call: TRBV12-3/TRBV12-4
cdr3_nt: TGTGCCAGCAGTGGGAGGCCCAGCTTCCGAAAGACCTATGGCCACACCTTC
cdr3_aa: CASSGRPSFRKTYGHTF

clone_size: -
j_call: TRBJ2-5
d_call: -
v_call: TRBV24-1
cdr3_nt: TGTGCCACCAGTAAAGGGGGGGGGGCAGAGACCCAGTACTTC
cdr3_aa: CATSKGGGAETQYF

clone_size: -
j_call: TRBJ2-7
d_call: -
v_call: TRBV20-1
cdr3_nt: TGCAGTGCGGTCCTAGGCCTGAACGAGCAGTACTTC
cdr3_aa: CSAVLGLNEQYF

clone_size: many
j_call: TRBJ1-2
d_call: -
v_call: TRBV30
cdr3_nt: TGTGCCTGGAGGGTCGCGGGGGGACTGAACGGCTACACCTTC
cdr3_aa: CAWRVAGGLNGYTF

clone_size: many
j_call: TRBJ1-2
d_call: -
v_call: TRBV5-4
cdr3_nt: TGTGCCAGCCAGGGCCGCGTACCAGGAAAGACCTATGGCTACACCTTC
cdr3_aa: CASQGRVPGKTYGYTF

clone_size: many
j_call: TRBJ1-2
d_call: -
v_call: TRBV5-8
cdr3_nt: TGTGCCAGCCACACACGTCATCCACGAAAGACCTATGGCTACACCTTC
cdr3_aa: CASHTRHPRKTYGYTF

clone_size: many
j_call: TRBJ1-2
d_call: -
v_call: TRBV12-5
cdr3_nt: TGTGCTAGTGGTCATAAAGCTTTGCAGGGAAAGACCTATGGCTACACCTTC
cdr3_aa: CASGHKALQGKTYGYTF

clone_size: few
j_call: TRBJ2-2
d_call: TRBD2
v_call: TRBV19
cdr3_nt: TGTGCCACCGGGAGGGGAAGAAACACCGGGGAGCTGTTTTTT
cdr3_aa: CATGRGRNTGELFF

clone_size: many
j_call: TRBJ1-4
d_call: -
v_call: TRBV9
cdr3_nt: TGTGCCAGCAGCACCCAGTCGGGACAATGGGAAAAACTGTTTTTT
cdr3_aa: CASSTQSGQWEKLFF

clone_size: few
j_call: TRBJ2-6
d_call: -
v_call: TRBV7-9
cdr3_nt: TGTGCCAGCAGCATTAAAACTGGGGCCAACGTCCTGACTTTC
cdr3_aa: CASSIKTGANVLTF

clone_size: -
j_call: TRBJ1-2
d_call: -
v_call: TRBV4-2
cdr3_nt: TGTGCCAGCAGCACGACAATCAAAGGTTGGAAGACCTATGGCTACACCTTC
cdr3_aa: CASSTTIKGWKTYGYTF

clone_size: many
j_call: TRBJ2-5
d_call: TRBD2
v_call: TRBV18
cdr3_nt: TGTGCCAGCTCACCGGCTAGCGGGAGAGGAGAGACCCAGTACTTC
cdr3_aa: CASSPASGRGETQYF

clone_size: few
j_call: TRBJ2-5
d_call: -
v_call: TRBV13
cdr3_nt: TGTGCCAGCAGCTTAGGCCTTAGGGTGCCGCTGCAAGAGACCCAGTACTTC
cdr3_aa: CASSLGLRVPLQETQYF

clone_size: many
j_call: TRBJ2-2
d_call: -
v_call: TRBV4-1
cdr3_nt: TGCGCCAGCAGCCAAGCGGGGGGCAGGGGGAACACCGGGGAGCTGTTTTTT
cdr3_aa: CASSQAGGRGNTGELFF

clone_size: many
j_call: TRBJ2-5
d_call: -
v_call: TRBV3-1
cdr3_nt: TGTGCCAGCAGTCATTCTAATTGGTATGAAGAGACCCAGTACTTC
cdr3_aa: CASSHSNWYEETQYF

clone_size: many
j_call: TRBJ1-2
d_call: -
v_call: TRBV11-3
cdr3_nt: TGTGCCAGCAGCTATCACAGCGATCTCGGAAAGACCTATGGCTACACCTTC
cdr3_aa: CASSYHSDLGKTYGYTF